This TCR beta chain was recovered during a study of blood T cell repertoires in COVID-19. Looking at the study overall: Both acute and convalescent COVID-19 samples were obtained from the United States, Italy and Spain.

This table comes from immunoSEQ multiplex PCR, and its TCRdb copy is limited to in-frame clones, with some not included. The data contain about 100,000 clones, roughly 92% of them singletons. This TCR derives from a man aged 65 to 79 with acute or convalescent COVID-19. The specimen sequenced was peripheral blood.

CDR3 region: CASSQDRVKGYTF. The CDR3 nucleotides read TGTGCCAGCAGCCAAGATCGGGTAAAGGGCTACACCTTC. J is TRBJ1-2 and V is TRBV4-2; D unresolved. The CDR3 has 13 residues. Looked up from germline, CDR1 is LGHNA and CDR2 is YNFKEQ. Between the trimmed V and J ends, which lost 0 bases and 8 bases, there was a span of 10 bases.